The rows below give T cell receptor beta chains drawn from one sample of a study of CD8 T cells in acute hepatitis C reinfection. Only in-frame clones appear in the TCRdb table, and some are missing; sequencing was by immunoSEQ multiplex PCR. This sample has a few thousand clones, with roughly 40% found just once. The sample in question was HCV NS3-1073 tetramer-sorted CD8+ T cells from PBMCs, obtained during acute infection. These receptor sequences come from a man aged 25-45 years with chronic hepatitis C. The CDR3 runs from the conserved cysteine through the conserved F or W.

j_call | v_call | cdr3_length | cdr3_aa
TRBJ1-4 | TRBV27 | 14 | CASSLRVSGEKLFF
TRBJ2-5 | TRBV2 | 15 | CASSDHLAGQETQYF
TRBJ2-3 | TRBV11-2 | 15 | CASSTEAGGWGTQYF
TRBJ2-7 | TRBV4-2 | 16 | CASSQEMASGSTWQYF
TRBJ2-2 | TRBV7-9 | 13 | CASSLAGTGELFF
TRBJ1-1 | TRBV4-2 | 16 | CASSLGRDSQYTEAFF
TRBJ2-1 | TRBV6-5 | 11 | CASSNPGEQFF
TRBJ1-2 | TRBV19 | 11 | CASSTQYGYTF
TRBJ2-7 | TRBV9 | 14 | CASSLTGLGYEQYF
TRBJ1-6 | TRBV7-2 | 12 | CASSDVDSPLHF
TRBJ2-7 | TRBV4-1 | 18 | CASSQDTGGSGGVYEQYF
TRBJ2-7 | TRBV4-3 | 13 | CASSQESGAEQYF
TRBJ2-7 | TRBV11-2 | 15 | CASSLEAGPWGEQYF
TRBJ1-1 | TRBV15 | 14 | CATSPLVGNTEAFF
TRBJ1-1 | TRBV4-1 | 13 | CASSQETGAEAFF
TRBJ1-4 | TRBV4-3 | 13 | CASSQEAGSVLFF
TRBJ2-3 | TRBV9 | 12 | CASSLEGDTQYF
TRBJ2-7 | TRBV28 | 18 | CASSWPMVGTGRPYEQYF
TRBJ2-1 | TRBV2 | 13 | CASSGRTAVEQFF
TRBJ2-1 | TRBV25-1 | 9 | CATLLCRFF
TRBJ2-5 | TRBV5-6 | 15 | CASGLAGGRQETQYF
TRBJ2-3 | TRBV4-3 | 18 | CASSPSPGQPPSTDTQYF
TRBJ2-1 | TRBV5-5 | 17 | CASSRGTSGDLYNEQFF
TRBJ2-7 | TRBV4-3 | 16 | CASSQELAGANYEQYF
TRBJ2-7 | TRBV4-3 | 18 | CASSQDPPGAGGNYEQYF
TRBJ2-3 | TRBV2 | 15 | CASSERDFEQDTQYF
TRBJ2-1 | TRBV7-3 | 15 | CASSTLADNYNEQFF
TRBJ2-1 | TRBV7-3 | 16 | CASSLLVAGGRGEQFF
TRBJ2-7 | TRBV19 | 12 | CALEVRGYEQYF
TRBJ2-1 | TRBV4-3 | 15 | CASSQETGAPGEQFF
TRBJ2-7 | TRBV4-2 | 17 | CASSLLPGQGGSYEQYF
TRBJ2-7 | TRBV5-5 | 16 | CASSQEVGGFWGEQYF
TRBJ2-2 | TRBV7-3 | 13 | CASSLPGTGELFF
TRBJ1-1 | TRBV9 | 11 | CASSREVKAFF
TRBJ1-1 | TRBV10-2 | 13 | CASSGQPLSPAFF
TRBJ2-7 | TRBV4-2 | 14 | CASSLQASSHEQYF
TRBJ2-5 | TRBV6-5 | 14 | CASSYGGYQETQYF
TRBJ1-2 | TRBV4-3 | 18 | CASSQEVIGTGGIYGYTF
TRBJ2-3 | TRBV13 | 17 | CASSFWTSGGAGDTQYF
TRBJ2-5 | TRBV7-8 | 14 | CASSLAWVEETQYF
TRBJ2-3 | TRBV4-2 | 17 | CASSLETSGGFTDTQYF
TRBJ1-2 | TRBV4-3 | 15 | CASSQEPTGVGGYTF
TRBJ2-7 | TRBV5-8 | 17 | CASSLALSSGEPYEQYF
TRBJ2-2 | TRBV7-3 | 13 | CASSTPGTGELFF
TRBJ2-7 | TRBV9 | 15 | CASSAGTGLSYEQYF
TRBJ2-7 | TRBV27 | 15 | CASSLGLAAPYEQYF
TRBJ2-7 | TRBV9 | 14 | CASSVVDNSYEQYF
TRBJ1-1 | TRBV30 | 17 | CAWSVPNGVFMNTEAFF
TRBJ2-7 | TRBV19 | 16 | CASSIDSTGAPYEQYF
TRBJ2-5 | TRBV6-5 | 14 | CASSYGQAQETQYF
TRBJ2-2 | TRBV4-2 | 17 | CASSQENSGGAWGELFF
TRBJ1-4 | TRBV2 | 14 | CASKEASTNEKLFF
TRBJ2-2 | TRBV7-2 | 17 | CASSQEMTQGNWGELFF
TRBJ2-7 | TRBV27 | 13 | CASSLLRGYEQYF